The clone carrying this TCR beta chain was counted a single time. Positively selected for CCR7, the CD45RO-negative cells used as naive CD8 cells excluded terminally differentiated effector memory CD45RA+ cells. This specimen comes from a study of shared clonotypes between healthy human individuals. Here immunoSEQ multiplex PCR was the method, and the copy in TCRdb shows in-frame clones only, minus some. The sample holds 1.5 million to 2.5 million clones, around 96% seen once. Germline V gene sequence: CDR1 LNHDA, CDR2 SQIVND (reference sequence). This CDR3 is 16 amino acids long. Trimming cost V 7 bases and J 0 bases; bases outside gene matches: 6.

Sequenced input: naive CD8+ T cells sorted from blood. The genes are TRBV19 and TRBJ1-5, with 10 bases aligning to TRBD1. The TCR comes from a man aged 18 to 29 in good health. The CDR3 protein is CASTTGGSISNQPQHF. DNA of the CDR3: TGTGCCAGTACGACAGGGGGCTCCATTAGCAATCAGCCCCAGCATTTT. The complete variable domain, with remaining parts taken from reference TRBV19 and TRBJ1-5, reads DGGITQSPKYLFRKEGQNVTLSCEQNLNHDAMYWYRQDPGQGLRLIYYSQIVNDFQKGDIAEGYSVSREKKESFPLTVTSAQKNPTAFYLCASTTGGSISNQPQHFGDGTRLSIL.